These 27 T cell receptor beta chains originate from one sample sequenced in a study of T cell repertoires in cytomegalovirus infection. TCRdb processed the reads anew with MiXCR; each CDR3 protein has one entry. The data contain about 300,000 distinct CDR3 sequences, about 25% of them seen just once; the ten biggest clones take up 11% to 15%. The specimen sequenced was PBMCs. All receptors come from a human donor in good health (CMV status not recorded). Some clones in this sample may be carry-over from other donors' samples.

A word on this clonotype: A junction boundary mismatches the germline segment, possibly from a read error. The V gene is TRBV20-1, the J gene TRBJ2-3; TRBD2 matches 13 bases. Germline CDR1 and CDR2: DFQATT and SNEGSKA (reference sequence). The CDR3 is 17 amino acids. In DNA form, the CDR3 reads TGTAAAATAGAGATCCCACTAGCGGGGGGGCGGACAGATACGCAGTATTTT. It is translated as CKIEIPLAGGRTDTQYF.

The chain employs TRBV7-9 and TRBJ1-1; TRBD1 matches at 8 bases. Germline lookup yields CDR1 SEHNR and CDR2 FQNEAQ (reference sequence). V shed 4 bases and J 4 bases; nucleotides not matched to a gene: 8. This CDR3 has 15 amino acids. CDR3 nucleotide sequence: TGTGCCAGCAGCTCGGGACAGGCCGGGGGCACTGAAGCTTTCTTT. This codes for CASSSGQAGGTEAFF.

Many counts were recorded for this clonotype. The V gene is TRBV7-2, the J gene TRBJ2-1; TRBD2 matches 11 bases. This CDR3 region has 16 residues. Germline values: CDR1 SGHTA, CDR2 FQGNSA. The J segment lost 7 bases and the V segment lost 4 bases, leaving 9 bases of the junction unmatched. The CDR3 loop is CASSSPLAGAGNEQFF. As DNA, the CDR3 is TGTGCCAGCAGCTCACCACTAGCGGGAGCTGGGAATGAGCAGTTCTTC. Together with reference TRBV7-2 and TRBJ2-1, the CDR3 gives the full variable domain: GAGVSQSPSNKVTEKGKDVELRCDPISGHTALYWYRQSLGQGLEFLIYFQGNSAPDKSGLPSDRFSAERTGGSVSTLTIQRTQQEDSAVYLCASSSPLAGAGNEQFFGPGTRLTVL.

The rearrangement links TRBV29-1 to TRBJ1-1, with D possibly matching TRBD1 (6 bases). This CDR3 contains 13 residues. CDR1 and CDR2 (germline): SQVTM, ANQGSEA. CDR3 loop: CSLGGGAGTEAFF. In nucleotides, the CDR3 is TGCAGTCTTGGGGGGGGCGCTGGCACTGAAGCTTTCTTT.

This clonotype was counted a few times. The rearrangement uses TRBV7-2 and TRBJ2-1; 13 nucleotides align to TRBD2. CDR1 and CDR2 (germline): SGHTA, FQGNSA. This CDR3 has 16 residues. V dropped 4 bases and J dropped 5; count of bases not matched to a gene: 5. CDR3 DNA: TGTGCCAGCAGCTGGAGACTAGCGGGGGGTCACAATGAGCAGTTCTTC. It encodes CASSWRLAGGHNEQFF.

The chain employs TRBV20-1 and TRBJ2-5; TRBD1 agrees at 8 bases. V lost 0 bases, J lost 5 bases, and 8 bases stayed unmatched. The germline V gene encodes CDR1 DFQATT and CDR2 SNEGSKA (reference sequence). The length of the CDR3 is 15 residues. DNA for the CDR3: TGCAGTGCTAGAGATCGCGGCAGGGGGCAGGAGACCCAGTACTTC. This gives the protein CSARDRGRGQETQYF.

A note on this clonotype: A read error may account for a junction end that differs from germline. The chain links TRBV24-1 to TRBJ1-4; no reliable D call. Germline CDR1 and CDR2: KGHDR and SFDVKD. This CDR3 has 11 residues. The CDR3: CATSDNVKLFF. In DNA, the CDR3 is TGTGCCACCAGTGATAATGTAAAACTGTTTTTT.

The gene calls are TRBV27 and TRBJ2-1; 8 nucleotides align to TRBD2. The CDR3 has 15 residues. Germline loops: CDR1 MNHEY, CDR2 SMNVEV (reference sequence). J was trimmed by 4 bases and V by 5 bases; bases with no gene match: 7. The CDR3 spells CASSINSGIYNEQFF. CDR3 coding DNA: TGTGCCAGCAGTATAAATAGCGGGATTTACAATGAGCAGTTCTTC.

This clonotype has at least ten counts. The DNA of the CDR3 is TGTGCCAGCACCCCGGGGCGGACCCGGGGCACCGGGGAGCTGTTTTTT. Amino acid sequence: CASTPGRTRGTGELFF. The chain uses TRBV12-3 or TRBV12-4 and TRBJ2-2, with D perhaps given as TRBD1 or TRBD2 (5 bases each). With 7 bases removed from V and 4 bases from J, the gap between germline ends came to 19 bases. This CDR3 is 16 amino acids long.

This rearrangement joins TRBV13 to TRBJ1-1; D gene ambiguous. Trimming took off 3 bases at V and 12 bases at J, with 8 bases between the two ends. Per germline, CDR1 PRHDT and CDR2 FYEKMQ (reference sequence). This CDR3 is built from 10 residues. CDR3 region: CASSLDESFF. CDR3 sequence (DNA): TGTGCCAGCAGCTTGGACGAATCTTTCTTT.

The J gene is TRBJ2-3, the V gene TRBV11-2, with 8 positions matching TRBD2. The CDR3 has 14 residues. With V trimmed by 2 bases and J by 3 bases, 1 base remained unmatched. Germline V gene sequence: CDR1 SGHAT, CDR2 FQNNGV. The CDR3 nucleotides are TGTGCCAGCAGCTTACAGCGGGGGACAGATACGCAGTATTTT. As protein: CASSLQRGTDTQYF.

CDR3 DNA: TGTGCCAGCATTGGGGGCTCCTACGAGCAGTACTTC. As protein: CASIGGSYEQYF. The rearrangement uses TRBV6-6 and TRBJ2-7; D possibly uses TRBD1 or TRBD2 (5 bases each). Germline V gives CDR1 MNHNY, CDR2 SVGAGI (reference sequence). V was clipped by 7 bases and J by 0 bases, with 7 bases between them. CDR3 length equals 12 residues.

The chain has TRBV19 and TRBJ2-4; D not certain. CDR1 and CDR2 (germline): LNHDA, SQIVND (reference sequence). The CDR3 runs to 17 residues. The V end was cut by 7 bases, the J end by 0 bases, with 19 bases between. This CDR3 is CASTQVDGLLAKNIQYF. For the CDR3, the DNA is TGTGCCAGTACCCAAGTCGACGGCCTTTTAGCCAAAAACATTCAGTACTTC.

This clonotype was counted between two and nine times. The gene calls are TRBV24-1 and TRBJ1-5; 7 positions match TRBD1. The germline CDR1 and CDR2 sequences are KGHDR and SFDVKD. Trimming at V came to 3 bases and at J to 7 bases, leaving 11 bases not matched to a gene. This CDR3 has 16 amino acids. The CDR3 coding sequence is TGTGCCACCAGTGATAGCGGGACAGCATCAATCCAGCCCCAGCATTTT. This encodes CATSDSGTASIQPQHF.

This clonotype has at least ten counts. The chain recombines TRBV6-2 or TRBV6-3 with TRBJ2-5; the match to TRBD2 covers 11 bases. Per germline, CDR1 MNHEY and CDR2 SVGEGT. V lost 5 bases, J lost 2 bases, and 7 bases stayed unmatched. There are 16 residues in the CDR3. The DNA of the CDR3 is TGTGCCAGCAGTCGGCCTACTAGCGGGGGACAAGAGACCCAGTACTTC. Residues: CASSRPTSGGQETQYF.

This clonotype has more than one count but fewer than ten. This CDR3 is CASSSVWGNQPQHF. The CDR3, as DNA: TGTGCCAGCAGCTCCGTATGGGGCAATCAGCCCCAGCATTTT. V gene TRBV28 combines with J gene TRBJ1-5; D remains ambiguous. Germline V gene sequence: CDR1 MDHEN, CDR2 SYDVKM. Deletions cut 6 bases from V and 2 bases from J, with 11 bases between. The CDR3 consists of 14 residues. The entire variable domain, with the rest obtained from reference TRBV28 and TRBJ1-5, is as follows: DVKVTQSSRYLVKRTGEKVFLECVQDMDHENMFWYRQDPGLGLRLIYFSYDVKMKEKGDIPEGYSVSREKKERFSLILESASTNQTSMYLCASSSVWGNQPQHFGDGTRLSIL.

The table lists this clonotype with a few counts. The CDR3 loop is CASRNGRATYNEQFF. CDR3 bases: TGTGCCAGCAGAAACGGGAGGGCCACCTACAATGAGCAGTTCTTC. The chain recombines TRBV6-2 or TRBV6-3 with TRBJ2-1, with 8 bases matching TRBD2. CDR1 and CDR2 (germline): MNHEY, SVGEGT. V was pared by 6 bases and J by 2 bases, with 6 bases of the junction left unmatched. This CDR3 has 15 amino acids.

A few counts support this clonotype. DNA of the CDR3: TGTGCCAGTAGTATAGATCAAGTGGGGACAGGGTCGTCTGGGGCCAACGTCCTGACTTTC. It is translated as CASSIDQVGTGSSGANVLTF. V gene TRBV19 combines with J gene TRBJ2-6, with 9 bases fitting TRBD1. The CDR3 has 20 amino acids. Trimming took 0 bases from V and 1 from J; bases not matched to a gene: 10. Germline CDR1 is LNHDA and CDR2 is SQIVND (reference sequence).

The rearrangement uses TRBV7-9 and TRBJ1-1; no firm D call. CDR3 size: 13 residues. Between the trimmed V and J ends, which lost 1 base and 8 bases, there was a span of 11 bases. Germline assignment: CDR1 SEHNR and CDR2 FQNEAQ (reference sequence). The CDR3 coding sequence is TGTGCCAGCAGCTTAGGTCCCTCCAGGGAAGCTTTCTTT. The encoded protein is CASSLGPSREAFF. The full variable domain, with the rest looked up from reference TRBV7-9 and TRBJ1-1, is DTGVSQNPRHKITKRGQNVTFRCDPISEHNRLYWYRQTLGQGPEFLTYFQNEAQLEKSRLLSDRFSAERPKGSFSTLEIQRTEQGDSAMYLCASSLGPSREAFFGQGTRLTVV.

This clonotype was seen more than once but under ten times. The chain combines TRBV7-2 with TRBJ2-7, with 10 nucleotides matching TRBD2. V lost 2 bases and J lost 3; bases outside the gene matches: 10. CDR1 is SGHTA, CDR2 FQGNSA, per germline. The length of the CDR3 is 17 residues. The CDR3 DNA follows: TGTGCCAGCAGCTTACTCGGCGGGACTAGCGCCTTCTACGAGCAGTACTTC. Translation gives CASSLLGGTSAFYEQYF.

This clonotype was found a few times. The CDR3 DNA follows: TGCAGTGTAAATAACCGCGGCAGGGCGACAGATACGCAGTATTTT. Translation: CSVNNRGRATDTQYF. The chain is built from TRBV20-1 and TRBJ2-3, with a weak D call TRBD1 (5 bases). Germline lookup yields CDR1 DFQATT and CDR2 SNEGSKA (reference sequence). The CDR3 spans 15 residues. Trimming shortened V by 7 bases and J by 3 bases, and 20 bases separated the two germline ends.

Details on this clonotype: Because it lacks the conserved phenylalanine or tryptophan at the end, this CDR3 is likely a read error. The chain is built from TRBV11-2 and TRBJ1-2; D gene uncertain. The V and J ends lost 3 bases and 4 bases respectively, with 9 bases between them. Per the germline V gene, CDR1 is SGHAT and CDR2 is FQNNGV. The CDR3 extends over 13 amino acids. CDR3 sequence (DNA): TGTGCCAGCAGCTTCGCCAGGATCTATGGCTACACCTAC. Its translation: CASSFARIYGYTY.

This clonotype was recorded only once. CDR3 region: CASSPTALSTDTQYF. The CDR3 DNA follows: TGTGCCAGCAGCCCGACGGCACTTAGCACAGATACGCAGTATTTT. The V gene is TRBV7-2, the J gene TRBJ2-3; D is ambiguous. The CDR3 covers 15 residues. Trimming stripped 5 bases from V and 0 bases from J, with 12 bases between. Germline CDR1 SGHTA, CDR2 FQGNSA.

This clonotype was picked up one time. The chain has TRBV12-3 or TRBV12-4 and TRBJ2-1; TRBD2 matches 16 bases. V trimming: 6 bases; J trimming: 5 bases; junction bases outside the gene matches: 13. There are 19 residues in the CDR3. The CDR3 protein is CASSPRGLAGGPLNNEQFF. CDR3 DNA: TGTGCCAGCAGCCCTCGGGGACTAGCGGGAGGGCCCCTAAACAATGAGCAGTTCTTC.

This clonotype was detected once. The V gene is TRBV2, the J gene TRBJ2-1; D uncertain. V lost 8 bases and J lost 12, with 20 bases in between. This CDR3 contains 13 residues. Looked up from germline, CDR1 is SNHLY and CDR2 is FYNNEI. The CDR3 DNA reads TGTGCCAGCTCGGGCGACCTAAGTGGGTGGCAGTTCTTC. The encoded protein is CASSGDLSGWQFF.

The sample holds many counts of this clonotype. The rearrangement links TRBV7-2 to TRBJ2-3; TRBD2 matches at 7 bases. The V and J ends lost 6 bases and 4 bases, in that order; junction bases with no gene match: 10. Per the germline V gene, CDR1 is SGHTA and CDR2 is FQGNSA. This CDR3 spans 15 amino acids. The CDR3 DNA reads as TGTGCCAGCAGGAGGGGCGGGAGTAAGGCAGATACGCAGTATTTT. It yields the protein CASRRGGSKADTQYF.

The chain recombines TRBV4-3 with TRBJ2-6, with 8 bases aligning to TRBD2. With V trimmed by 0 bases and J by 4 bases, 5 bases remained unmatched. This CDR3 is 17 amino acids long. CDR1 LGHNA and CDR2 YSLEER come from the germline V gene. The CDR3 DNA reads TGCGCCAGCAGCCAAGAAGGAGGCGGGGGGGGGGCCAACGTCCTGACTTTC. Protein product: CASSQEGGGGGANVLTF.